This T cell receptor (beta chain) comes out of a study of cytotoxic CD8 clonotypes in ibrutinib-treated CLL. The CDR3 covers 14 residues. Germline V gene data show CDR1 as LNHDA and CDR2 as SQIVND (reference sequence). Between the trimmed V and J ends, which lost 3 bases and 8 bases, there was a span of 14 bases. Measured with immunoSEQ multiplex PCR; TCRdb has only the in-frame clones, and not every one. Among about 24,000 clones, approximately 80% were seen once, and the ten largest hold 9%. The chain combines TRBV19 with TRBJ2-1; D is perhaps TRBD2 (6 bases). The sample was PBMCs, taken before ibrutinib treatment. The sequence derives from a human donor with chronic lymphocytic leukemia. The CDR3 DNA is TGTGCCAGTAGTATGAGGGAGGTTGTTGATGAGCAGTTCTTC. Its protein product is CASSMREVVDEQFF.